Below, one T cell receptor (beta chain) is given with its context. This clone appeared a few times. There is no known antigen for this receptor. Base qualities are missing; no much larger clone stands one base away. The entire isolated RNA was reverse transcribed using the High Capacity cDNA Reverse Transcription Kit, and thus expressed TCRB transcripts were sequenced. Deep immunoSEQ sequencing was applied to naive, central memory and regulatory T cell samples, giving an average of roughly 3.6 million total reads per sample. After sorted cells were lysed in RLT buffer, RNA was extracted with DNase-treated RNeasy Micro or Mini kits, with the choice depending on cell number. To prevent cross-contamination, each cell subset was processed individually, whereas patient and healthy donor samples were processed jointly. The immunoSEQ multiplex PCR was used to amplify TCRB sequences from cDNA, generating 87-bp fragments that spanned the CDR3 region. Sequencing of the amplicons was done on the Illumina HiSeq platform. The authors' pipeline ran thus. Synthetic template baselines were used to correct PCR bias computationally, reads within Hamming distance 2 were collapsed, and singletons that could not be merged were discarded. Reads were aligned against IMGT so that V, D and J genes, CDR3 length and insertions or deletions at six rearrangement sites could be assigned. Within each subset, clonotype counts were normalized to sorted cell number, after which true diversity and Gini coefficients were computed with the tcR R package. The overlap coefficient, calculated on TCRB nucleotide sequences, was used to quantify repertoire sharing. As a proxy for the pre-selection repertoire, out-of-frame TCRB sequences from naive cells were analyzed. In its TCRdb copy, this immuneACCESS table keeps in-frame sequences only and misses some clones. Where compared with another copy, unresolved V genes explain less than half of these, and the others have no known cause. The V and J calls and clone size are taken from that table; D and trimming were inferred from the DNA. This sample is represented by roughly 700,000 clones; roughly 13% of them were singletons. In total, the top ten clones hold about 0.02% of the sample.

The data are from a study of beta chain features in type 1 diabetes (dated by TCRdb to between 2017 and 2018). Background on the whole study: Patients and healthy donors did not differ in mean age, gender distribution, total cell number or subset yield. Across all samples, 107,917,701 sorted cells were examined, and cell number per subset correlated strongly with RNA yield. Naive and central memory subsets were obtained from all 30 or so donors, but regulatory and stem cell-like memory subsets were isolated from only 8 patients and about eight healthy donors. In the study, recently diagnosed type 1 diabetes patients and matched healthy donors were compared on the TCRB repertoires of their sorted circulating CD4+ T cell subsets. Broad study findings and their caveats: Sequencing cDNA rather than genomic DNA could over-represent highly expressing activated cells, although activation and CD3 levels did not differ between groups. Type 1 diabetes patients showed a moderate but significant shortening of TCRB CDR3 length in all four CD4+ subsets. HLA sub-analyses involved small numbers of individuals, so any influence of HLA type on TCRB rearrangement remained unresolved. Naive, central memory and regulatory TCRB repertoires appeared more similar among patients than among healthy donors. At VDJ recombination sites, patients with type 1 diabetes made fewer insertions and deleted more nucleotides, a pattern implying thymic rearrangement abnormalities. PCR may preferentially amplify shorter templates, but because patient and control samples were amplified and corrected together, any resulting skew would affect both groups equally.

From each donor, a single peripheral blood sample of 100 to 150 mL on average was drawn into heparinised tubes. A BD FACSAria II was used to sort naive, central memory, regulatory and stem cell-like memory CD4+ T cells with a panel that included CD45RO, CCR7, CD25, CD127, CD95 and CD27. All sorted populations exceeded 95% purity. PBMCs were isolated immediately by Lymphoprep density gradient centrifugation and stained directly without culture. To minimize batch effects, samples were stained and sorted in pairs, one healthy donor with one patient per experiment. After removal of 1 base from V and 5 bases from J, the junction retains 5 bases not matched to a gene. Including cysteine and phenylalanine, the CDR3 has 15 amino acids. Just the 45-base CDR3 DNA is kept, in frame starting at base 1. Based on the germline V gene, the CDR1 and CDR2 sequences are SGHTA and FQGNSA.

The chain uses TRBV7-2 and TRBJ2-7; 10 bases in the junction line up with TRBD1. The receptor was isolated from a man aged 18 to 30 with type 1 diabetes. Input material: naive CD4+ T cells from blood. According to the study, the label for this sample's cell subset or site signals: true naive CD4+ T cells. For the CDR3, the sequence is CASSLVGTGVHEQYF. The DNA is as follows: TGTGCCAGCAGCTTAGTGGGGACAGGGGTCCACGAGCAGTACTTC.